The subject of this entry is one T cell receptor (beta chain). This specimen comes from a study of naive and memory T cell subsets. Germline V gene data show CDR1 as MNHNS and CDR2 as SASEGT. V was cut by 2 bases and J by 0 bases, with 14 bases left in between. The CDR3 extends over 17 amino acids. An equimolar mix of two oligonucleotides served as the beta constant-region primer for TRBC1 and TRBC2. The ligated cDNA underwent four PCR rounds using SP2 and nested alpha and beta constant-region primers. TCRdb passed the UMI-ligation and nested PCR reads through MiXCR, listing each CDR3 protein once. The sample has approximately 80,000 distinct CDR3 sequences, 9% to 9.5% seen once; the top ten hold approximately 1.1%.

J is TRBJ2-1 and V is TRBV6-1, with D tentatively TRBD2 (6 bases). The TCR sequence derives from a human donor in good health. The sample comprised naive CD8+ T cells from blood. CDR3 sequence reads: CASSERGGASSYNEQFF. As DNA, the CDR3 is TGTGCCAGCAGTGAACGGGGCGGGGCGAGCTCCTACAATGAGCAGTTCTTC.